One sample yielded the 5 T cell receptor beta chains listed below, sequenced in a study of blood T cell repertoires in COVID-19. Libraries were prepared by immunoSEQ multiplex PCR; TCRdb keeps only in-frame clonotypes and omits some of them. The sample includes tens of thousands of clones, around 86% of them seen just once. Source material: peripheral blood. The receptors here all came from a man aged 45-65 years with active COVID-19.

The rearrangement links TRBV27 to TRBJ1-1, with unresolved D. The CDR3 length is 12 residues. V was shortened by 6 bases and J by 2 bases, with 7 bases between the two germline ends. Germline CDR1 MNHEY, CDR2 SMNVEV (reference sequence). The CDR3 sequence is CASRRANTEAFF. The CDR3 DNA reads as TGTGCCAGCAGGAGAGCAAACACTGAAGCTTTCTTT.

This clone was observed once. This sample includes further DNA sequences coding for the same CDR3. This chain uses TRBV6-5 with TRBJ1-1; D unresolved. With 6 bases removed from V and 1 base from J, the gap between germline ends came to 9 bases. Germline V gene sequence: CDR1 MNHEY, CDR2 SVGAGI. The CDR3 is 13 residues long. This CDR3 reads CASRNRGNTEAFF. CDR3 nucleotide sequence: TGTGCCAGCAGAAACCGGGGGAACACTGAAGCTTTCTTT.

The chain uses TRBV5-3 and TRBJ2-5; TRBD2 matches at 8 bases. TRBV5-3 falls under the ORF class, with uncertain function. The CDR3 is made up of 14 amino acids. V dropped 10 bases and J dropped 2; count of bases not matched to a gene: 10. The CDR3 DNA follows: TGTGCCGTACAGGTCCGGGGGGGACAAGAGACCCAGTACTTC. This gives the protein CAVQVRGGQETQYF.

V gene TRBV5-1 combines with J gene TRBJ1-2; D might be TRBD1 (5 bases). The germline V gene encodes CDR1 SGHRS and CDR2 YFSETQ. V was clipped by 1 base and J by 2 bases, with 9 bases between them. The CDR3 length is 14 residues. The CDR3 sequence is CASSLRQGNYGYTF. The CDR3 nucleotides read TGCGCCAGCAGCTTGAGGCAGGGAAACTATGGCTACACCTTC.

The J gene is TRBJ2-7, the V gene TRBV4-1; TRBD2 aligns across 9 bases. The CDR3 is made up of 16 amino acids. The J segment lost 4 bases and the V segment lost 0 bases, leaving 7 bases of the junction unmatched. Germline loops: CDR1 MGHRA, CDR2 YSYEKL. The CDR3 reads CASSQEKRAGGYEQYF. The CDR3 DNA reads TGCGCCAGCAGCCAAGAGAAGAGAGCGGGAGGTTACGAGCAGTACTTC.